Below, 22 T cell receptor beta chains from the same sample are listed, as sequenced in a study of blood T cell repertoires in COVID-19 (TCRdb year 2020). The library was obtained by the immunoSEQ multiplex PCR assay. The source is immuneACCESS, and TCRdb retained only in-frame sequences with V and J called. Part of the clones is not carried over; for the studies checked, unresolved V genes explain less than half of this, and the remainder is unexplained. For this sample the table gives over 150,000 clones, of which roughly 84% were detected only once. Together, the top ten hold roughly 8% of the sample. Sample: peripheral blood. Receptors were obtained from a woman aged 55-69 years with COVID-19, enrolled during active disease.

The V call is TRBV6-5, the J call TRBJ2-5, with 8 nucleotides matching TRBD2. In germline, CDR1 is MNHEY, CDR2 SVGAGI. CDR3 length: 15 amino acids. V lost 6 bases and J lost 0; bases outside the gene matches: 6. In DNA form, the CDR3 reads TGTGCCAGCAGAACTAGCGGCACGTACCAAGAGACCCAGTACTTC. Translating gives CASRTSGTYQETQYF.

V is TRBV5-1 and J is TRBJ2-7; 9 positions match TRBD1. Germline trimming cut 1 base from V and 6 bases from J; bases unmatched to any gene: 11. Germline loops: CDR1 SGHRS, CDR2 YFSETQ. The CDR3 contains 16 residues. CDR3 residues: CASSLLLPGQGSEQYF. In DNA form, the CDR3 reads TGCGCCAGCAGCTTGCTATTACCGGGACAGGGCTCCGAGCAGTACTTC.

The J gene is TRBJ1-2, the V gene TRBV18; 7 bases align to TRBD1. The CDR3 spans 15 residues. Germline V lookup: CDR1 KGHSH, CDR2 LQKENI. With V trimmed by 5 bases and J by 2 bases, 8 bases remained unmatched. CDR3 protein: CASSEQGKRNYGYTF. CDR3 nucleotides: TGTGCCAGCTCAGAACAGGGGAAGAGGAACTATGGCTACACCTTC.

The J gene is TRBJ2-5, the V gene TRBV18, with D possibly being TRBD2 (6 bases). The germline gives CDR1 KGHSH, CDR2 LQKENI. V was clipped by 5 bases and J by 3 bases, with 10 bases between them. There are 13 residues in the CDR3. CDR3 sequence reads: CASSIGSEETQYF. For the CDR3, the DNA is TGTGCCAGCTCAATCGGGAGCGAAGAGACCCAGTACTTC.

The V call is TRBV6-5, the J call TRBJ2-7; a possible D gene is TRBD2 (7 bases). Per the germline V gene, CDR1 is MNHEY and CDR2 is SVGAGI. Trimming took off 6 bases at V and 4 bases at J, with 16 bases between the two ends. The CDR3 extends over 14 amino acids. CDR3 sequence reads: CASSKGGASYEQYF. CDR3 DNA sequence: TGTGCCAGCAGCAAAGGGGGGGCGAGTTACGAGCAGTACTTC.

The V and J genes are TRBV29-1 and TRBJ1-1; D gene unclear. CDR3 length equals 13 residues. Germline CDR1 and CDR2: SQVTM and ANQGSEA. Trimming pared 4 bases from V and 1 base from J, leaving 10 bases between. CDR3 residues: CSVAVEGNTEAFF. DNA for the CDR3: TGCAGCGTTGCAGTAGAGGGGAACACTGAAGCTTTCTTT.

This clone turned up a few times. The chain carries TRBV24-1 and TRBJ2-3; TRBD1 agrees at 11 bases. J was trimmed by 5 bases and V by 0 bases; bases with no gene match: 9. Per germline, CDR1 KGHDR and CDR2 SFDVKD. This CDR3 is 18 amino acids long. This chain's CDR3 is CATSDLPGQGAMKDTQYF. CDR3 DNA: TGTGCCACCAGTGATTTGCCTGGACAGGGGGCAATGAAAGATACGCAGTATTTT.

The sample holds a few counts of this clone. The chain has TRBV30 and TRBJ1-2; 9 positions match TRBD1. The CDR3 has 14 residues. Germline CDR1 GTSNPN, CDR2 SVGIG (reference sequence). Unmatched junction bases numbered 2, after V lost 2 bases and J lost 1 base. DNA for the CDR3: TGTGCCTGGAGTCGGGACAGGGTTAACTATGGCTACACCTTC. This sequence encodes CAWSRDRVNYGYTF. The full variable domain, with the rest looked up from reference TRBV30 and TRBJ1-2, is SQTIHQWPATLVQPVGSPLSLECTVEGTSNPNLYWYRQAAGRGLQLLFYSVGIGQISSEVPQNLSASRPQDRQFILSSKKLLLSDSGFYLCAWSRDRVNYGYTFGSGTRLTVV.

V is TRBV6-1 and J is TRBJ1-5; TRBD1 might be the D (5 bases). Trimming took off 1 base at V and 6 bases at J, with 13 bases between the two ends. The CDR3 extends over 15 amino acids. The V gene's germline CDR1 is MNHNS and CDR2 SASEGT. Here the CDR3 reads CASSEGPSGTQPQHF. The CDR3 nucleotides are TGTGCCAGCAGTGAAGGTCCCAGCGGGACTCAGCCCCAGCATTTT.

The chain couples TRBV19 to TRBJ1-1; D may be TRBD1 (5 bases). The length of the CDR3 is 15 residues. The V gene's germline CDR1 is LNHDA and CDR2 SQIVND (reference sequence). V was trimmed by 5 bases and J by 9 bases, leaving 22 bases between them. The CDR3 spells CASSSPGSPIPKAFF. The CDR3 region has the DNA TGTGCCAGTAGTTCCCCAGGGTCACCCATCCCGAAAGCTTTCTTT.

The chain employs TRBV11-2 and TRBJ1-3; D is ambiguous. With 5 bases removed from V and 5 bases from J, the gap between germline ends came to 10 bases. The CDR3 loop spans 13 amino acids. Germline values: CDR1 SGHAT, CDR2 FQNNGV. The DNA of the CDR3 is TGTGCCAGCAGCCCAGACATCCGAAACACCATATATTTT. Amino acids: CASSPDIRNTIYF.

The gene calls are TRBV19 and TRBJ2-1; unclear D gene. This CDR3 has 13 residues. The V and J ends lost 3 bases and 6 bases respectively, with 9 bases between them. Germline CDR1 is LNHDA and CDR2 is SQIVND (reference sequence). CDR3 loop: CASSMARLNEQFF. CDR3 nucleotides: TGTGCCAGTAGTATGGCCCGTCTCAATGAGCAGTTCTTC.

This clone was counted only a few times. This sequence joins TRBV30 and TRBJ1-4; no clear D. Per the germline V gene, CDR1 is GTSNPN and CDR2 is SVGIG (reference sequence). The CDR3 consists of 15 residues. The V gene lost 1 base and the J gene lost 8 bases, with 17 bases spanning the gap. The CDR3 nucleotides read TGTGCCTGGAGTGACCCCAGGTTGGGTCGAGAAAAACTGTTTTTT. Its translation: CAWSDPRLGREKLFF.

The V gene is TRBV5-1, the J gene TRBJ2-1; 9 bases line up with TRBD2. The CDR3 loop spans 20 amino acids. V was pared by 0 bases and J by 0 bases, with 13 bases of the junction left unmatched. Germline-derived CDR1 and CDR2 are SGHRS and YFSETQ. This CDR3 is CASSLAVSSGVRSSYNEQFF. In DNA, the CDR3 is TGCGCCAGCAGCTTGGCCGTGTCTAGCGGGGTACGGAGCTCCTACAATGAGCAGTTCTTC. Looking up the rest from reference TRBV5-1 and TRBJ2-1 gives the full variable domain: KAGVTQTPRYLIKTRGQQVTLSCSPISGHRSVSWYQQTPGQGLQFLFEYFSETQRNKGNFPGRFSGRQFSNSRSEMNVSTLELGDSALYLCASSLAVSSGVRSSYNEQFFGPGTRLTVL.

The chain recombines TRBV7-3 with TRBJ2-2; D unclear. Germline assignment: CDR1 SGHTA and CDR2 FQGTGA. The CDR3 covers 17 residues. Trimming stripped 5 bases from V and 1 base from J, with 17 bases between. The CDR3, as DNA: TGTGCCAGCAGCCATCAAACGGTTTCTTTGAACACCGGGGAGCTGTTTTTT. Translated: CASSHQTVSLNTGELFF.

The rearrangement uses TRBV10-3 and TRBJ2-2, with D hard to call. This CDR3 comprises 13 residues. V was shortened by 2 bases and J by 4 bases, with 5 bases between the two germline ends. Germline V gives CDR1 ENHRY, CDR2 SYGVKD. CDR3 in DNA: TGTGCCATCAGTGAGCGAGCCACCGGGGAGCTGTTTTTT. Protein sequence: CAISERATGELFF.

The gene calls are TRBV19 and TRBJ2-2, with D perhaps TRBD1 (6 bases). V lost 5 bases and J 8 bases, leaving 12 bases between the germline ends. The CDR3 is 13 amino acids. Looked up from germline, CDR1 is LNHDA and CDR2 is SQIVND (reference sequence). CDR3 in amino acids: CASSPSGVGELFF. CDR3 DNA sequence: TGTGCCAGTAGTCCCTCAGGGGTTGGGGAGCTGTTTTTT.

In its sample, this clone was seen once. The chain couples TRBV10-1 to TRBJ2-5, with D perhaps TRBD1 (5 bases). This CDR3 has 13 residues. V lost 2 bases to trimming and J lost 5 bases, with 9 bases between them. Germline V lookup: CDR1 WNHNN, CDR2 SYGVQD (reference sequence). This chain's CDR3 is CASSEQGRETQYF. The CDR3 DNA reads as TGCGCCAGCAGTGAGCAGGGTCGGGAGACCCAGTACTTC.

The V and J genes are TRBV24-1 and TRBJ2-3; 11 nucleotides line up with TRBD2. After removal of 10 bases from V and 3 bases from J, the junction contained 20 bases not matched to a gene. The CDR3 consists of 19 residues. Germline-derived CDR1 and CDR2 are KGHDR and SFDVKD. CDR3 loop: CATGDLLAGAYRGTDTQYF. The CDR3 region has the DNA TGTGCCACGGGGGACTTACTAGCGGGGGCCTATAGGGGGACAGATACGCAGTATTTT.

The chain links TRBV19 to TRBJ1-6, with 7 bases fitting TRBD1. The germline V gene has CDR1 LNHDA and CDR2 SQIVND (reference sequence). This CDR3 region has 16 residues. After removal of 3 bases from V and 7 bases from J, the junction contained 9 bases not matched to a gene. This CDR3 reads CASSIKVGTENSPLHF. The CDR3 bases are TGTGCCAGTAGTATTAAGGTCGGGACAGAGAATTCACCCCTCCACTTT.

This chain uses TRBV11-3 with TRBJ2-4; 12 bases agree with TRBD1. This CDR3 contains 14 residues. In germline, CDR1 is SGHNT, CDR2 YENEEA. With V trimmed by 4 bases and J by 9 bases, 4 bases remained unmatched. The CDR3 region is CASSSRGQGAIQYF. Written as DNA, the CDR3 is TGTGCCAGCAGCTCCCGGGGACAGGGGGCCATTCAGTACTTC.

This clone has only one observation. CDR3 protein: CASSLEAGKGQPQHF. For the CDR3, the DNA is TGCGCCAGCAGCTTGGAGGCAGGGAAAGGACAGCCCCAGCATTTT. This rearrangement joins TRBV5-1 to TRBJ1-5; maybe TRBD1 (5 bases). Deletions cut 0 bases from V and 7 bases from J, with 14 bases between. CDR3 length: 15 residues. Germline values: CDR1 SGHRS, CDR2 YFSETQ.